A single sample gave rise to the 7 T cell receptor beta chains below, sequenced in a study of blood T cell repertoires in COVID-19. The method was immunoSEQ multiplex PCR; TCRdb's version includes in-frame clones alone and lacks a portion of them. Of about 200,000 clones in the sample, about nine tenths were seen once. The sequencing sample was made of peripheral blood. The receptors were sampled from a man of 80 years or more with acute or convalescent COVID-19.

This chain links TRBV6-5 with TRBJ1-4; D is unclear. The CDR3 is 11 amino acids. The germline V gene encodes CDR1 MNHEY and CDR2 SVGAGI. Trimming pared 7 bases from V and 4 bases from J, leaving 4 bases between. The CDR3 coding sequence is TGTGCCAGCACCGGTAATGAAAAACTGTTTTTT. Translating it yields CASTGNEKLFF.

This sequence joins TRBV6-5 and TRBJ1-1, with D possibly matching TRBD1 (6 bases). The CDR3 contains 15 residues. Trimming stripped 2 bases from V and 1 base from J, with 11 bases between. The germline V gene has CDR1 MNHEY and CDR2 SVGAGI. The DNA of the CDR3 is TGTGCCAGCAGTTACGGCACAGGGTGGAACACTGAAGCTTTCTTT. Its translation is CASSYGTGWNTEAFF.

This chain uses TRBV3-1 (or the pseudogene TRBV3-2) with TRBJ1-1; 9 bases align to TRBD1. Trimming cost V 6 bases and J 5 bases; bases outside gene matches: 10. Germline V gene data show CDR1 as LGHDT and CDR2 as YNNKEL (reference sequence). This CDR3 contains 15 residues. This CDR3 is CASRHMGQGRTEAFF. In nucleotides, the CDR3 is TGTGCCAGCAGGCATATGGGACAGGGACGAACTGAAGCTTTCTTT.

The J gene is TRBJ1-4, the V gene TRBV7-2; D remains unclear. Germline V gives CDR1 SGHTA, CDR2 FQGNSA. The germline V and J ends were trimmed by 1 base and 3 bases, with 9 bases remaining between them. CDR3 length: 15 residues. CDR3 DNA sequence: TGTGCCAGCAGCTTAGGGAGAATTTCTAATGAAAAACTGTTTTTT. Its protein product is CASSLGRISNEKLFF.

V usage is TRBV10-1 and J usage is TRBJ1-1; 8 bases line up with TRBD1. Germline values: CDR1 WNHNN, CDR2 SYGVQD (reference sequence). Trimming cost V 0 bases and J 0 bases; bases outside gene matches: 9. CDR3 size: 18 residues. The CDR3 is CASSESRTGRGLNTEAFF. The CDR3 nucleotides read TGCGCCAGCAGTGAGTCTCGGACAGGGAGGGGATTGAACACTGAAGCTTTCTTT.

The gene calls are TRBV19 and TRBJ1-6, with 7 bases lining up with TRBD1. The CDR3 runs 14 residues. V shed 5 bases, J shed 9 bases, and the junction held 7 bases outside the gene matches. CDR1 and CDR2 from the germline V gene are LNHDA and SQIVND (reference sequence). This chain's CDR3 is CASSAGTVGSPLHF. CDR3 sequence (DNA): TGTGCCAGTAGTGCCGGGACAGTTGGTTCACCCCTCCACTTT.

The genes are TRBV12-5 and TRBJ1-5; maybe TRBD1 (5 bases). There are 15 residues in the CDR3. CDR1 LGHNT and CDR2 FRNRAP come from the germline V gene. V lost 5 bases, J lost 6 bases, and 17 bases lay in between. The CDR3 loop is CASGPSGGKVQPQHF. In nucleotides, the CDR3 is TGTGCTAGTGGTCCCTCGGGGGGGAAGGTTCAGCCCCAGCATTTT. Combining the CDR3 with reference TRBV12-5 and TRBJ1-5 gives the whole variable domain DARVTQTPRHKVTEMGQEVTMRCQPILGHNTVFWYRQTMMQGLELLAYFRNRAPLDDSGMPKDRFSAEMPDATLATLKIQPSEPRDSAVYFCASGPSGGKVQPQHFGDGTRLSIL.